The sample holds one count of the clone carrying this TCR beta chain. The entry originates in a study of cytomegalovirus exposure and HLA in healthy donors. PCR amplification relied on 60 Vbeta primers (plus 13 Jbeta primers). The method was immunoSEQ multiplex PCR; TCRdb's version includes in-frame clones alone and lacks a portion of them. The data show some 200,000 clones, 82% seen once. The CDR3 has 18 amino acids. Germline CDR1 SGHVS, CDR2 FNYEAQ. Trimming shortened V by 2 bases and J by 1 base, and 21 bases separated the two germline ends. The receptor comes from a boy between 2 and 15 years old in good health and CMV-seronegative. The sequencing input was PBMCs. The chain is built from TRBV7-6 and TRBJ2-7; D gene unclear. The chain's CDR3 is CASSLNFRRLDLSYEQYF. In DNA form, the CDR3 reads TGTGCCAGCAGCTTAAATTTTAGGAGACTGGATCTTTCCTACGAGCAGTACTTC.